The 29 T cell receptor beta chains listed next were all sequenced from one sample in a study of T-cell reconstitution after alpha-beta-depleted transplantation in children. Researchers prepared the TCRbeta library using unique molecular identifiers, the study reports. TCRdb reprocessed the PCR reads with MiXCR, giving one entry per CDR3 protein. The top ten hold roughly a tenth of the sample, which has about 270,000 distinct CDR3 sequences, around 9.6% seen once. The input for sequencing was PBMCs from the stem cell graft donor, taken from the stem cell graft. These receptors were obtained from a human donor who donated a stem cell graft to a child with SCID.

This clonotype was observed a handful of times. The chain uses TRBV13 and TRBJ2-1; D tentatively fits TRBD1 or TRBD2 (5 bases each). This CDR3 spans 14 amino acids. Trimming pared 5 bases from V and 6 bases from J, leaving 14 bases between. CDR1 and CDR2 from the germline V gene are PRHDT and FYEKMQ (reference sequence). Written as DNA, the CDR3 is TGTGCCAGCAGCCCGGGACCAAGCGGCAATGAGCAGTTCTTC. It translates to CASSPGPSGNEQFF.

This clonotype was detected a few times. V is TRBV29-1 and J is TRBJ2-1; 7 bases agree with TRBD2. Germline CDR1 SQVTM, CDR2 ANQGSEA. V shed 6 bases, J shed 0 bases, and the junction held 11 bases outside the gene matches. CDR3 length equals 16 residues. The CDR3 spells CSVPSMRGYSYNEQFF. DNA for the CDR3: TGCAGCGTCCCCTCCATGCGGGGGTACTCCTACAATGAGCAGTTCTTC.

Ten or more counts support this clonotype. V is TRBV24-1 and J is TRBJ2-7; 8 nucleotides agree with TRBD1. Germline V gene lookup returns CDR1 KGHDR and CDR2 SFDVKD. The V segment lost 6 bases and the J segment 3 bases; nucleotides outside the gene matches: 3. CDR3 length: 13 residues. The CDR3 sequence is CATSRGQGYEQYF. The CDR3 coding sequence is TGTGCCACCAGTCGCGGACAGGGCTACGAGCAGTACTTC.

In this sample, this clonotype turned up a few times. V gene TRBV20-1 combines with J gene TRBJ2-3, with 8 bases aligning to TRBD2. The CDR3 is 14 amino acids. V lost 4 bases and J lost 2; bases outside the gene matches: 5. Per germline, CDR1 DFQATT and CDR2 SNEGSKA (reference sequence). CDR3 DNA: TGCAGTGCTAATGCGGGGGGCTTCACAGATACGCAGTATTTT. Protein: CSANAGGFTDTQYF.

This clonotype has only a few counts. This chain connects TRBV4-2 to TRBJ2-2; D may be TRBD1 (6 bases). The germline gives CDR1 LGHNA, CDR2 YNFKEQ. The length of the CDR3 is 17 residues. Trimming removed 1 base at V and 4 bases at J, with 16 bases between. CDR3: CASSQVTQGRGTGELFF. The CDR3 DNA reads as TGTGCCAGCAGCCAAGTAACACAGGGTCGGGGCACCGGGGAGCTGTTTTTT.

The sample holds a few counts of this clonotype. J is TRBJ2-7 and V is TRBV20-1; the D gene could be TRBD1 or TRBD2 (5 bases each). V shed 6 bases and J shed 0 bases, with 12 bases lying between them. Germline CDR1 is DFQATT and CDR2 is SNEGSKA (reference sequence). The CDR3 sequence is 13 residues long. This CDR3 is CSARDGSSYEQYF. The CDR3 DNA sequence: TGCAGTGCCCGGGACGGAAGCTCCTACGAGCAGTACTTC.

This clonotype appeared a few times. This chain connects TRBV12-3 or TRBV12-4 to TRBJ2-5; a possible D gene is TRBD1 (6 bases). The germline V and J ends were trimmed by 5 bases and 3 bases, with 13 bases remaining between them. The CDR3 sequence is 14 residues long. CDR3 in amino acids: CASSVDTGKETQYF. The CDR3 bases are TGTGCCAGCAGTGTAGACACAGGGAAAGAGACCCAGTACTTC.

The V gene is TRBV4-2, the J gene TRBJ2-3, with 8 bases fitting TRBD2. CDR3 length: 17 amino acids. Germline values: CDR1 LGHNA, CDR2 YNFKEQ. The J segment lost 6 bases and the V segment lost 0 bases, leaving 11 bases of the junction unmatched. DNA for the CDR3: TGTGCCAGCAGCCAAGAAGGAGCGGGGGTTCCCCCCGATACGCAGTATTTT. Encoded protein: CASSQEGAGVPPDTQYF.

The chain combines TRBV29-1 with TRBJ1-1; D may be TRBD1 (5 bases). V lost 4 bases to trimming and J lost 0 bases, with 9 bases between them. The germline CDR1 and CDR2 sequences are SQVTM and ANQGSEA. CDR3 size: 13 residues. The CDR3 sequence is CSVGGGMNTEAFF. In nucleotides, the CDR3 is TGCAGCGTTGGCGGGGGAATGAACACTGAAGCTTTCTTT.

This clonotype showed up many times. The chain links TRBV20-1 to TRBJ2-5; the match to TRBD1 covers 10 bases. Germline assignment: CDR1 DFQATT and CDR2 SNEGSKA (reference sequence). This CDR3 spans 14 amino acids. The V segment lost 4 bases and the J segment 5 bases; nucleotides outside the gene matches: 7. DNA for the CDR3: TGCAGTGCTAAGGACAGGGGGGATAGCGAGACCCAGTACTTC. Amino acid sequence: CSAKDRGDSETQYF.

V is TRBV2 and J is TRBJ2-7; the match to TRBD2 covers 12 bases. This CDR3 region has 15 residues. Germline values: CDR1 SNHLY, CDR2 FYNNEI. Germline trimming cut 7 bases from V and 2 bases from J; bases unmatched to any gene: 6. This CDR3 is CASIPSGGATYEQYF. For the CDR3, the DNA is TGTGCCAGCATCCCTAGCGGGGGGGCTACCTACGAGCAGTACTTC.

This clonotype was observed a few times. This chain uses TRBV7-9 with TRBJ2-1; D perhaps matches TRBD2 (5 bases). V lost 5 bases and J lost 0, with 17 bases in between. Germline values: CDR1 SEHNR, CDR2 FQNEAQ (reference sequence). The CDR3 is made up of 17 amino acids. The CDR3 nucleotides are TGTGCCAGCAGCCCCCCCTTTAGGGAGAGCTCCTACAATGAGCAGTTCTTC. The encoded protein is CASSPPFRESSYNEQFF.

The rearrangement links TRBV7-3 to TRBJ2-1; TRBD1 matches 7 bases. Unmatched junction bases numbered 2, after V lost 2 bases and J lost 7 bases. CDR1 and CDR2 (germline): SGHTA, FQGTGA. The CDR3 has 13 amino acids. The CDR3 sequence is CASSLGGQNEQFF. In DNA form, the CDR3 reads TGTGCCAGCAGCTTAGGGGGACAGAATGAGCAGTTCTTC.

This clonotype has ten or more counts. The chain links TRBV6-5 to TRBJ2-7; the D is unclear. Trimming shortened V by 1 base and J by 6 bases, and 19 bases separated the two germline ends. The germline V gene encodes CDR1 MNHEY and CDR2 SVGAGI. The CDR3 is 16 amino acids. As DNA, the CDR3 is TGTGCCAGCAGTTACTTCTCGGCTAGTCTATCAGGCGAGCAGTACTTC. Translated: CASSYFSASLSGEQYF.

This chain joins TRBV20-1 and TRBJ1-2; no clear D. The CDR3 sequence is 8 residues long. Germline V gene lookup returns CDR1 DFQATT and CDR2 SNEGSKA (reference sequence). The V end was cut by 6 bases, the J end by 8 bases, with 4 bases between. The chain's CDR3 is CSALGYTF. CDR3 DNA: TGCAGTGCCTTAGGCTACACCTTC.

This clonotype was seen many times. This chain uses TRBV21-1 with TRBJ1-6; the table's D gene call, TRBD1, was not cross checked with the DNA. TRBV21-1 is annotated as a pseudogene. The CDR3 totals 14 residues. The CDR3 DNA reads as TGTGCCAGCAGCAACATCAGGGGTGATTCACCCCTCCACTTT. Protein sequence: CASSNIRGDSPLHF.

This chain links TRBV9 with TRBJ2-1, with 10 nucleotides matching TRBD2. Per germline, CDR1 SGDLS and CDR2 YYNGEE. V lost 3 bases and J lost 2; bases outside the gene matches: 2. This CDR3 comprises 15 residues. The CDR3 is CASSGGTSAYNEQFF. The CDR3 DNA is TGTGCCAGCAGCGGAGGGACTAGCGCCTACAATGAGCAGTTCTTC.

V is TRBV6-1 and J is TRBJ2-7; unclear D gene. Germline-derived CDR1 and CDR2 are MNHNS and SASEGT. The CDR3 has 14 residues. Trimming took off 5 bases at V and 2 bases at J, with 13 bases between the two ends. CDR3 residues: CASSPVVTPYEQYF. The CDR3 DNA reads TGTGCCAGCAGTCCCGTTGTAACCCCCTACGAGCAGTACTTC.

This clonotype showed up just a few times. The gene calls are TRBV29-1 and TRBJ1-1; D is unclear. V was cut by 5 bases and J by 5 bases, with 15 bases left in between. Germline V gene lookup returns CDR1 SQVTM and CDR2 ANQGSEA. The CDR3 spans 13 residues. The CDR3: CSVSEVKRTEAFF. The CDR3 DNA sequence: TGCAGCGTTTCCGAGGTAAAAAGGACTGAAGCTTTCTTT.

The rearrangement uses TRBV14 and TRBJ1-4; D perhaps matches TRBD1 (5 bases). V lost 6 bases and J 1 base, leaving 9 bases between the germline ends. Germline V gene sequence: CDR1 SGHDN, CDR2 FVKESK. The CDR3 has 14 residues. The CDR3: CASSRGGTNEKLFF. Here the CDR3 DNA reads TGTGCCAGCAGTCGGGGGGGAACTAATGAAAAACTGTTTTTT.

This clonotype showed up many times. This chain connects TRBV5-1 to TRBJ2-3; D is unresolved. Germline CDR1 is SGHRS and CDR2 is YFSETQ. CDR3 length: 12 amino acids. Trimming left V 1 base short and J 4 bases short, with 4 bases between. In DNA form, the CDR3 reads TGCGCCAGCAGCTTGCCCCCAGATACGCAGTATTTT. Protein: CASSLPPDTQYF.

This clonotype was seen at least ten times. CDR3 region: CASSLEAINSNQPQHF. DNA for the CDR3: TGTGCCAGCAGTTTAGAGGCAATCAATAGCAATCAGCCCCAGCATTTT. The chain combines TRBV12-3 or TRBV12-4 with TRBJ1-5; D not resolved. Trimming removed 1 base at V and 0 bases at J, with 10 bases between. The CDR3 is made up of 16 amino acids.

The chain employs TRBV7-3 and TRBJ2-1, with a possible D match to TRBD2 (5 bases). The CDR3 covers 13 residues. V lost 0 bases and J 8 bases, leaving 8 bases between the germline ends. The germline V gene has CDR1 SGHTA and CDR2 FQGTGA. DNA for the CDR3: TGTGCCAGCAGCTTAACCGAGGGTGATGAGCAGTTCTTC. Its protein product is CASSLTEGDEQFF.

At least ten counts were recorded for this clonotype. The chain employs TRBV3-1 and TRBJ2-1; 9 bases line up with TRBD2. V shed 0 bases and J 10 bases; nucleotides not matched to a gene: 13. The CDR3 totals 17 residues. CDR1 and CDR2 (germline): LGHDT, YNNKEL (reference sequence). CDR3 DNA: TGTGCCAGCAGCCAAGATAGTTGGCGGGGGGGCGGCGAGGAGCAGTTCTTC. Translation: CASSQDSWRGGGEEQFF.

This clonotype came up many times. The V and J genes are TRBV14 and TRBJ2-3, with D tentatively TRBD2 (5 bases). Germline V lookup: CDR1 SGHDN, CDR2 FVKESK. The CDR3 loop spans 15 amino acids. The V end lost 4 bases, the J end lost 3 bases, and 14 bases lay between the germline ends. The CDR3 here is CASSRPDFATDTQYF. The CDR3, as DNA: TGTGCCAGCAGCCGACCGGACTTTGCGACAGATACGCAGTATTTT.

This chain connects TRBV6-5 to TRBJ2-2, with unresolved D. This CDR3 is built from 16 residues. Looked up from germline, CDR1 is MNHEY and CDR2 is SVGAGI. The germline V and J ends were trimmed by 4 bases and 0 bases, with 12 bases remaining between them. The CDR3 coding sequence is TGTGCCAGCAGTTCCCCGGCGAGCCCGAACACCGGGGAGCTGTTTTTT. Translated: CASSSPASPNTGELFF.

In this sample, this clonotype turned up many times. The chain uses TRBV13 and TRBJ1-5; D not resolved. Trimming pared 5 bases from V and 3 bases from J, leaving 5 bases between. Looked up from germline, CDR1 is PRHDT and CDR2 is FYEKMQ (reference sequence). The CDR3 is made up of 12 amino acids. The CDR3 DNA reads as TGTGCCAGCAGCCACTCCAATCAGCCCCAGCATTTT. Translated, it gives CASSHSNQPQHF.

This clonotype appeared a few times. The chain links TRBV3-1 to TRBJ1-1; D is possibly TRBD1 (5 bases). Trimming pared 1 base from V and 11 bases from J, leaving 11 bases between. The V gene's germline CDR1 is LGHDT and CDR2 YNNKEL (reference sequence). This CDR3 is 12 amino acids long. Written as DNA, the CDR3 is TGTGCCAGCAGCCAAGGGCTGGGGGTCGCTTTCTTT. Its translation: CASSQGLGVAFF.

The V call is TRBV10-3, the J call TRBJ2-1; TRBD1 agrees at 10 bases. The V segment lost 2 bases and the J segment 11 bases; nucleotides outside the gene matches: 6. The germline V gene has CDR1 ENHRY and CDR2 SYGVKD. The CDR3 covers 14 residues. The CDR3 sequence is CAISEPDRGPKQFF. The CDR3 DNA follows: TGTGCCATCAGTGAGCCCGACAGGGGGCCAAAGCAGTTCTTC.